This TCR beta chain was sequenced for a study of blood T cells in healthy people across ages. With a J-beta primer mix and a sample-barcoded 5' primer, a second PCR ran roughly 7 to 11 cycles. Tagging of each cDNA molecule was performed by a template-switch adaptor with 12 random nucleotides. TCRdb re-analysed the 5' RACE reads in MiXCR, keeping a single row per CDR3 protein. The data hold around 1,000,000 distinct CDR3 sequences, with less than 25% observed a single time. Trimming left V 8 bases short and J 12 bases short, with 16 bases between. This CDR3 has 11 residues. CDR1 is SGHTA, CDR2 FQGNSA, per germline. The same specimen was also included in a second study, on T cells of mothers and their children.

The chain uses TRBV7-2 and TRBJ1-2; D possibly corresponds to TRBD1 (6 bases). Material: blood. The receptor comes from a girl aged 2-15 years in good health. Here the CDR3 reads CASLESEGDTF. Here the CDR3 DNA reads TGTGCCAGCCTGGAGTCTGAGGGGGACACCTTC.